What follows are 19 T cell receptor beta chains derived from one specimen sequenced in a study of CD8+ T cells in alopecia areata (dated by TCRdb to 2016 to 2019). Library construction relied on the immunoSEQ multiplex PCR assay. To provide template for TCR sequencing, every sample had RNA extracted and reverse transcribed into cDNA. TCRdb stores this immuneACCESS table with in-frame sequences only. Part of the clones is absent; in the studies checked, under half of the shortfall reflects unresolved V genes, and no reason is known for the rest. Present in this sample are about 190,000 clones, under 60% of which were seen just once. 10% to 15% of the sample lies in the top ten. Interpreted using the paper, the time point label stands for: less than 25 weeks on oral tofacitinib. The sample's treatment or condition label, in plain terms: oral pan-JAK inhibitor, 5-10 mg twice daily. Source: CD8+ T cells sorted from blood, taken at week 24, from a patient treated with tofacitinib. The receptors were sampled from a human donor with alopecia areata.

The rearrangement links TRBV5-6 to TRBJ2-5, with D perhaps TRBD1 (6 bases). Germline V CDR1 and CDR2: SGHDT, YYEEEE. The CDR3 runs 14 residues. Trimming shortened V by 0 bases and J by 2 bases, and 8 bases separated the two germline ends. CDR3 nucleotide sequence: TGTGCCAGCAGCTTGGGTCAGGGGCAAGAGACCCAGTACTTC. Protein: CASSLGQGQETQYF.

In this sample, this clone turned up a few times. The chain couples TRBV29-1 to TRBJ2-7; D may be TRBD2 (6 bases). The CDR3 is made up of 14 amino acids. The germline V and J ends were trimmed by 1 base and 6 bases, with 16 bases remaining between them. Germline V gene data show CDR1 as SQVTM and CDR2 as ANQGSEA. CDR3 coding DNA: TGCAGCGTTGAAGGGGAGGCAGGGTTCGGCGAGCAGTACTTC. Residues: CSVEGEAGFGEQYF.

This chain uses TRBV27 with TRBJ2-1, with a possible D match to TRBD1 (5 bases). Germline CDR1 reads MNHEY; CDR2 reads SMNVEV (reference sequence). V shed 1 base and J shed 8 bases, with 18 bases lying between them. The CDR3 runs to 16 residues. CDR3 residues: CASSLYSAGMSDEQFF. The CDR3 DNA follows: TGTGCCAGCAGTTTATACTCCGCAGGGATGAGCGATGAGCAGTTCTTC.

This clone was detected a few times. The chain combines TRBV5-5 with TRBJ2-5; D is tentatively TRBD1 or TRBD2 (5 bases each). Germline V gives CDR1 SGHKS, CDR2 YYEKEE (reference sequence). Trimming took off 4 bases at V and 1 base at J, with 8 bases between the two ends. The CDR3 sequence is 13 residues long. The CDR3 bases are TGTGCCAGCAGCGAGGGGATCCAAGAGACCCAGTACTTC. As protein: CASSEGIQETQYF.

The sample holds a few counts of this clone. This chain joins TRBV29-1 and TRBJ2-3; D gene unclear. Trimming pared 4 bases from V and 1 base from J, leaving 15 bases between. CDR3 length: 15 residues. The germline gives CDR1 SQVTM, CDR2 ANQGSEA. CDR3 DNA: TGCAGCGTTGTGTGGGTAAGGACCGGCACAGATACGCAGTATTTT. It codes for CSVVWVRTGTDTQYF.

The genes are TRBV5-1 and TRBJ1-4; D not certain. Germline V gives CDR1 SGHRS, CDR2 YFSETQ. The CDR3 consists of 14 residues. Trimming stripped 6 bases from V and 4 bases from J, with 13 bases between. The CDR3 reads CASTSGVVNEKLFF. In DNA form, the CDR3 reads TGCGCCAGCACCTCAGGAGTGGTTAATGAAAAACTGTTTTTT. Filled out from reference TRBV5-1 and TRBJ1-4, the complete variable domain reads KAGVTQTPRYLIKTRGQQVTLSCSPISGHRSVSWYQQTPGQGLQFLFEYFSETQRNKGNFPGRFSGRQFSNSRSEMNVSTLELGDSALYLCASTSGVVNEKLFFGSGTQLSVL.

The table lists this clone with a few counts. The chain links TRBV12-5 to TRBJ1-5, with D perhaps TRBD1 (5 bases). The CDR3 covers 15 residues. V lost 4 bases and J 3 bases, leaving 13 bases between the germline ends. CDR1 and CDR2 from the germline V gene are LGHNT and FRNRAP. The CDR3 nucleotides read TGTGCTAGTGGTTCGGGGGGGGACCTCAATCAGCCCCAGCATTTT. Protein product: CASGSGGDLNQPQHF.

The V gene is TRBV11-2, the J gene TRBJ2-7; a weak D match, TRBD2 (7 bases). The germline V and J ends were trimmed by 4 bases and 3 bases, with 13 bases remaining between them. CDR1 is SGHAT and CDR2 is FQNNGV in the germline V gene. This CDR3 contains 14 residues. CDR3 DNA: TGTGCCAGCAGCTCAGGGGCGGGGGACTACGAGCAGTACTTC. Translation gives CASSSGAGDYEQYF.

A word on this clone: This specimen includes other DNA sequences encoding the same CDR3. CDR3 sequence: CSAPSGDTQYF. CDR3 coding DNA: TGCAGTGCCCCGTCGGGGGATACGCAGTATTTT. The rearrangement joins TRBV20-1 to TRBJ2-3, with a tentative D call TRBD2 (5 bases). Germline-derived CDR1 and CDR2 are DFQATT and SNEGSKA (reference sequence). V dropped 6 bases and J dropped 6 bases, with 10 bases sitting between them. This CDR3 region has 11 residues.

The chain joins TRBV13 to TRBJ2-7; 8 bases map to TRBD1. This CDR3 is built from 14 residues. With 5 bases clipped from V and 6 bases from J, the junction kept 9 bases outside the gene matches. The germline V gene has CDR1 PRHDT and CDR2 FYEKMQ (reference sequence). The DNA for the CDR3 is TGTGCCAGCAGCCGGACAGGGTTCGCCTCCGAGCAGTACTTC. Translated, it gives CASSRTGFASEQYF.

This chain joins TRBV30 and TRBJ2-2; tentative D call: TRBD2 (5 bases). The CDR3 runs to 13 residues. V dropped 7 bases and J dropped 6 bases, with 15 bases sitting between them. Per germline, CDR1 GTSNPN and CDR2 SVGIG (reference sequence). Written as DNA, the CDR3 is TGTGCCTCGAACAAAGGGAGTTCCGGGGAGCTGTTTTTT. Translation: CASNKGSSGELFF. Full variable domain (missing parts from reference TRBV30 and TRBJ2-2): SQTIHQWPATLVQPVGSPLSLECTVEGTSNPNLYWYRQAAGRGLQLLFYSVGIGQISSEVPQNLSASRPQDRQFILSSKKLLLSDSGFYLCASNKGSSGELFFGEGSRLTVL.

Only a few counts were recorded for this clone. J is TRBJ1-6 and V is TRBV27, with unresolved D. Germline V lookup: CDR1 MNHEY, CDR2 SMNVEV (reference sequence). V was shortened by 5 bases and J by 5 bases, with 4 bases between the two germline ends. This CDR3 contains 12 residues. The CDR3 here is CASSEDNSPLHF. In DNA form, the CDR3 reads TGTGCCAGCAGTGAGGATAATTCACCCCTCCACTTT.

The chain couples TRBV30 to TRBJ2-7; possible D gene TRBD2, 5 bases. Trimming removed 5 bases from V and 3 bases from J, with 14 bases in between. The CDR3 length is 13 residues. Germline assignment: CDR1 GTSNPN and CDR2 SVGIG (reference sequence). CDR3 in amino acids: CAWDSSLDYEQYF. For the CDR3, the DNA is TGTGCCTGGGACTCTAGCCTAGACTACGAGCAGTACTTC.

This clone was picked up a small number of times. This chain uses TRBV29-1 with TRBJ2-1, with D perhaps TRBD1 (5 bases). V lost 6 bases to trimming and J lost 6 bases, with 12 bases between them. The germline V gene encodes CDR1 SQVTM and CDR2 ANQGSEA. This CDR3 is 12 amino acids long. Here the CDR3 reads CSVEDIFNEQFF. The CDR3 coding sequence is TGCAGCGTCGAGGACATATTCAATGAGCAGTTCTTC.

The rearrangement uses TRBV2 and TRBJ1-5, with D uncertain. The germline V gene has CDR1 SNHLY and CDR2 FYNNEI. The CDR3 is made up of 13 amino acids. Deletions cut 2 bases from V and 11 bases from J, with 13 bases between. CDR3 sequence: CASSELEFRAQHF. Here the CDR3 DNA reads TGTGCCAGCAGTGAATTGGAATTTAGGGCCCAGCATTTT. Full variable domain (outside the CDR3, taken from reference TRBV2 and TRBJ1-5): EPEVTQTPSHQVTQMGQEVILRCVPISNHLYFYWYRQILGQKVEFLVSFYNNEISEKSEIFDDQFSVERPDGSNFTLKIRSTKLEDSAMYFCASSELEFRAQHFGDGTRLSIL.

V and J are TRBV30 and TRBJ2-1; possibly TRBD2 for D (6 bases). CDR1 and CDR2 from the germline V gene are GTSNPN and SVGIG (reference sequence). With 8 bases removed from V and 0 bases from J, the gap between germline ends came to 11 bases. This CDR3 region has 13 residues. DNA for the CDR3: TGTGCCAGTGGGCGGGACTCCTACAATGAGCAGTTCTTC. Its protein product is CASGRDSYNEQFF.

V gene TRBV11-2 combines with J gene TRBJ1-1, with 7 bases matching TRBD1. The V gene end was trimmed by 4 bases and the J gene end by 8 bases; junction bases not matched to a gene: 4. Germline V CDR1 and CDR2: SGHAT, FQNNGV. This CDR3 has 12 residues. CDR3 protein: CASSSGQIEAFF. DNA of the CDR3: TGTGCCAGCAGCTCGGGACAGATAGAAGCTTTCTTT.

J is TRBJ2-7 and V is TRBV30; no clear D gene. The CDR3 loop spans 12 amino acids. In germline, CDR1 is GTSNPN, CDR2 SVGIG (reference sequence). Deletions cut 3 bases from V and 6 bases from J, with 12 bases between. The CDR3 region is CAWRGMAIEQYF. CDR3 bases: TGTGCCTGGAGGGGAATGGCCATCGAGCAGTACTTC.

The chain combines TRBV11-2 with TRBJ2-3; D is perhaps TRBD1 (6 bases). The CDR3 is 17 amino acids. V was cut by 5 bases and J by 0 bases, with 18 bases left in between. CDR1 SGHAT and CDR2 FQNNGV come from the germline V gene. The CDR3 spells CASSPGTRRTSTDTQYF. CDR3 DNA sequence: TGTGCCAGCAGCCCAGGGACAAGGAGGACTAGCACAGATACGCAGTATTTT.